These 9 T cell receptor beta chains were sequenced from one sample in a study of patients and donors after allogeneic stem cell transplantation. TCRdb analysed the RT-PCR reads with MiXCR anew, one entry per CDR3 protein. Here the sample spans about 90,000 distinct CDR3 sequences, around 48% being singletons. Input material: blood, either unsorted or a sorted T cell fraction (not recorded which). The receptors were sampled from a human donor who was either an allogeneic HSCT recipient or a stem cell or donor lymphocyte infusion donor (not recorded which). It is not recorded whose cells these are; they may come from a transplant donor.

The chain is built from TRBV20-1 and TRBJ2-2; TRBD2 agrees at 11 bases. Trimming cost V 3 bases and J 1 base; bases outside gene matches: 1. This CDR3 is built from 15 residues. CDR1 and CDR2 (germline): DFQATT, SNEGSKA (reference sequence). CDR3 sequence (DNA): TGCAGTGCTAGTGGACTAGCGGGGAACACCGGGGAGCTGTTTTTT. Its translation: CSASGLAGNTGELFF.

The V and J genes are TRBV6-2 or TRBV6-3 and TRBJ2-7; tentative D call: TRBD2 (7 bases). The V gene's germline CDR1 is MNHEY and CDR2 SVGEGT. V shed 2 bases and J shed 1 base, with 18 bases lying between them. There are 17 residues in the CDR3. CDR3 DNA: TGTGCCAGCAGTTACCCCCTAGCAGGGGAGGGATCCTACGAGCAGTACTTC. It yields the protein CASSYPLAGEGSYEQYF.

This sequence joins TRBV5-1 and TRBJ1-6; no clear D gene. The CDR3 loop spans 17 amino acids. Germline V gene lookup returns CDR1 SGHRS and CDR2 YFSETQ. Trimming cost V 4 bases and J 4 bases, with 18 bases left between them. The CDR3: CASSERKTGVYNSPLHF. The CDR3 DNA is TGCGCCAGCAGCGAACGGAAGACCGGGGTATATAATTCACCCCTCCACTTT.

This clonotype was detected a few times. The chain joins TRBV4-3 to TRBJ1-2; possibly TRBD1 for D (6 bases). This CDR3 has 16 residues. The ends were cut back, 3 bases at V and 8 bases at J, with 22 bases in the middle. Germline V lookup: CDR1 LGHNA, CDR2 YSLEER. CDR3: CASSQNRNRDSYGYTF. CDR3 nucleotide sequence: TGCGCCAGCAGCCAGAACCGCAACAGGGATTCTTACGGCTACACCTTC.

The chain employs TRBV15 and TRBJ1-2, with D possibly TRBD1 on 5 matching bases. Trimming stripped 0 bases from V and 6 bases from J, with 8 bases between. The CDR3 totals 13 residues. Germline V gene data show CDR1 as LNHNV and CDR2 as YYDKDF (reference sequence). CDR3: CATSRDTRDGYTF. In DNA, the CDR3 is TGTGCCACCAGCAGAGACACCAGGGATGGCTACACCTTC.

This clonotype appeared a few times. The gene calls are TRBV6-5 and TRBJ1-2; perhaps TRBD1 as D (5 bases). The CDR3 sequence is 14 residues long. Germline CDR1 MNHEY, CDR2 SVGAGI. V lost 0 bases and J 4 bases, leaving 9 bases between the germline ends. The CDR3 nucleotides are TGTGCCAGCAGTTACTCGGGGCGATTCTATGGCTACACCTTC. Translating it yields CASSYSGRFYGYTF.

The rearrangement links TRBV29-1 to TRBJ1-2, with D uncertain. Germline CDR1 reads SQVTM; CDR2 reads ANQGSEA. Trimming took 3 bases from V and 7 from J, leaving 3 bases between them. The CDR3 has 9 amino acids. The CDR3 spells CSVESGYTF. For the CDR3, the DNA is TGCAGCGTTGAGTCTGGCTACACCTTC.

This clonotype was recorded a few times. The J gene is TRBJ1-1, the V gene TRBV5-1, with 8 nucleotides matching TRBD1. The CDR3 runs to 15 residues. The germline V gene encodes CDR1 SGHRS and CDR2 YFSETQ. Germline trimming cut 4 bases from V and 5 bases from J; bases unmatched to any gene: 10. This CDR3 reads CASSLGTGRRTEAFF. Written as DNA, the CDR3 is TGCGCCAGCAGCCTCGGGACAGGACGAAGGACTGAAGCTTTCTTT.

This rearrangement joins TRBV5-5 to TRBJ1-5; D call uncertain. V lost 1 base to trimming and J lost 4 bases, with 15 bases between them. Looked up from germline, CDR1 is SGHKS and CDR2 is YYEKEE (reference sequence). This CDR3 has 16 amino acids. CDR3 residues: CASSLQSGQENQPQHF. CDR3 nucleotides: TGTGCCAGCAGCTTGCAATCCGGGCAGGAGAATCAGCCCCAGCATTTT.